The 30 T cell receptor beta chains below all came from one sample that was sequenced in a study of OX40 agonist ivuxolimab in advanced cancers. Data came from immunoSEQ multiplex PCR; TCRdb stores just in-frame clones and leaves some out. The repertoire consists of some 25,000 clones, with over 80% occurring once and the leading ten covering more than 25%. The sample in question was CD4+ or CD8+ T cells sorted from blood, obtained in a trial of the OX40 agonist ivuxolimab. These receptor sequences come from an adult with an advanced solid tumor such as melanoma, head and neck, liver or kidney cancer.

This clone was found a few times. V usage is TRBV19 and J usage is TRBJ2-2; D is unclear. The CDR3 sequence is 16 residues long. Trimming took off 3 bases at V and 4 bases at J, with 15 bases between the two ends. Germline V gives CDR1 LNHDA, CDR2 SQIVND (reference sequence). In DNA form, the CDR3 reads TGTGCCAGTAGTATCGGGTCAGGACGGCTCACCGGGGAGCTGTTTTTT. The encoded protein is CASSIGSGRLTGELFF.

The sample holds one count of this clone. The chain joins TRBV7-6 to TRBJ2-1; 11 bases fit TRBD2. Germline V gene sequence: CDR1 SGHVS, CDR2 FNYEAQ. Trimming cost V 5 bases and J 7 bases; bases outside gene matches: 13. This CDR3 has 17 amino acids. This CDR3 reads CASSLRALAGASNEQFF. CDR3 sequence (DNA): TGTGCCAGCAGCCTTCGGGCACTAGCGGGGGCTAGTAATGAGCAGTTCTTC.

Comment on this clone: This CDR3 is also generated by other DNA sequences in the sample. V gene TRBV27 combines with J gene TRBJ2-7, with 10 bases matching TRBD2. Germline lookup yields CDR1 MNHEY and CDR2 SMNVEV (reference sequence). V dropped 6 bases and J dropped 7; count of bases not matched to a gene: 9. The CDR3 has 14 amino acids. The CDR3 bases are TGTGCCAGCAGATCGTGGACTAGCGGCTATGAGCAGTACTTC. Translation gives CASRSWTSGYEQYF.

J is TRBJ2-5 and V is TRBV11-2, with 8 bases lining up with TRBD2. Trimming removed 1 base from V and 0 bases from J; junction bases left unmatched: 1. The CDR3 covers 15 residues. Germline V CDR1 and CDR2: SGHAT, FQNNGV. DNA of the CDR3: TGTGCCAGCAGCTTAGGAGCGGGAGACCAAGAGACCCAGTACTTC. It encodes CASSLGAGDQETQYF.

This rearrangement joins TRBV27 to TRBJ2-1; 9 bases align to TRBD1. The J segment lost 4 bases and the V segment lost 2 bases, leaving 0 bases of the junction unmatched. Germline CDR1 and CDR2: MNHEY and SMNVEV (reference sequence). CDR3 length: 14 amino acids. The CDR3 region has the DNA TGTGCCAGCAGTTTAGGGACAGGGTACAATGAGCAGTTCTTC. Translating it yields CASSLGTGYNEQFF.

The chain links TRBV27 to TRBJ2-7; D unresolved. Deletions cut 2 bases from V and 2 bases from J, with 7 bases between. The CDR3 consists of 13 residues. CDR1 MNHEY and CDR2 SMNVEV come from the germline V gene (reference sequence). The CDR3 loop reads CASSLGRTYEQYF. The CDR3 region has the DNA TGTGCCAGCAGTTTAGGACGTACCTACGAGCAGTACTTC.

V is TRBV5-4 and J is TRBJ2-5; 10 positions agree with TRBD2. Germline V gene data show CDR1 as SGHNT and CDR2 as YYREEE (reference sequence). The CDR3 has 15 residues. Trimming at V came to 2 bases and at J to 5 bases, leaving 6 bases not matched to a gene. The DNA for the CDR3 is TGTGCCAGCAGCTTTGGAGCGGGAGGGATGGAGACCCAGTACTTC. This translates into CASSFGAGGMETQYF.

V is TRBV6-1 and J is TRBJ2-7; 7 bases match TRBD1. V was clipped by 10 bases and J by 2 bases; unmatched bases: 8. Per germline, CDR1 MNHNS and CDR2 SASEGT. This CDR3 is 13 amino acids long. CDR3 protein: CATEPGTAYEQYF. CDR3 bases: TGTGCCACAGAACCCGGGACAGCCTACGAGCAGTACTTC.

V gene TRBV7-2 combines with J gene TRBJ2-2; TRBD1 aligns across 12 bases. J lost 7 bases, V lost 5 bases, and 11 bases had no gene match. Germline CDR1 and CDR2: SGHTA and FQGNSA. The CDR3 covers 17 residues. For the CDR3, the DNA is TGTGCCAGCAGCGTACTACCGGGACAGGGGGCGAACGGGGAGCTGTTTTTT. Its translation is CASSVLPGQGANGELFF.

V usage is TRBV2 and J usage is TRBJ1-5, with D perhaps TRBD1 (5 bases). Per germline, CDR1 SNHLY and CDR2 FYNNEI. V dropped 3 bases and J dropped 2 bases, with 8 bases sitting between them. The CDR3 is 14 amino acids. The CDR3 coding sequence is TGTGCCAGCAGTGAGGGAGGGGGCAATCAGCCCCAGCATTTT. It translates to CASSEGGGNQPQHF.

This clone was seen more than once but under ten times. The rearrangement links TRBV27 to TRBJ2-7; 9 bases match TRBD1. Losses at the gene ends were 3 bases for V and 2 bases for J; bases not matched to a gene: 5. Germline V lookup: CDR1 MNHEY, CDR2 SMNVEV (reference sequence). The CDR3 is 15 residues long. The CDR3 nucleotides are TGTGCCAGCAGTTTTCTGGGACAGGGCCCCTACGAGCAGTACTTC. Protein product: CASSFLGQGPYEQYF.

This clone was picked up a small number of times. The gene calls are TRBV10-1 and TRBJ2-7; D remains ambiguous. The V end was cut by 3 bases, the J end by 2 bases, with 11 bases between. Germline loops: CDR1 WNHNN, CDR2 SYGVQD (reference sequence). The CDR3 runs to 14 residues. As DNA, the CDR3 is TGCGCCAGCAGTGAAGGCAGGCCACCCTACGAGCAGTACTTC. Amino acid sequence: CASSEGRPPYEQYF.

The chain links TRBV4-2 to TRBJ2-1; 9 bases are a match to TRBD2. Per the germline V gene, CDR1 is LGHNA and CDR2 is YNFKEQ. J lost 4 bases, V lost 0 bases, and 4 bases had no gene match. The CDR3 extends over 16 amino acids. The CDR3 DNA sequence: TGTGCCAGCAGCCAAGAGCCTAGCGGGACTTACAATGAGCAGTTCTTC. Protein product: CASSQEPSGTYNEQFF.

The sample holds a few counts of this clone. The rearrangement links TRBV19 to TRBJ1-1; D uncertain. This CDR3 is 11 amino acids long. Trimming cost V 5 bases and J 5 bases, with 6 bases left between them. Germline V gene lookup returns CDR1 LNHDA and CDR2 SQIVND (reference sequence). In nucleotides, the CDR3 is TGTGCCAGTAGTTTCAGGACTGAAGCTTTCTTT. Translating gives CASSFRTEAFF.

J is TRBJ1-1 and V is TRBV5-8; 8 nucleotides align to TRBD1. This CDR3 has 15 residues. V dropped 2 bases and J dropped 1; count of bases not matched to a gene: 4. Germline loops: CDR1 SGHTS, CDR2 YDEGEE. CDR3 protein: CASSFRDRRNTEAFF. CDR3 DNA sequence: TGTGCCAGCAGCTTTAGGGACAGGAGGAACACTGAAGCTTTCTTT.

The chain uses TRBV27 and TRBJ1-2; maybe TRBD1 (6 bases). Germline values: CDR1 MNHEY, CDR2 SMNVEV (reference sequence). The CDR3 is 13 residues long. Deletions cut 3 bases from V and 4 bases from J, with 9 bases between. In DNA, the CDR3 is TGTGCCAGCAGTTTCGGGGGGCTCTATGGCTACACCTTC. Amino acids: CASSFGGLYGYTF.

In this sample, this clone turned up many times. DNA of the CDR3: TGTGCCAGCAGCTTTACAGGACCCAATCAGCCCCAGCATTTT. Amino acid sequence: CASSFTGPNQPQHF. This rearrangement joins TRBV11-2 to TRBJ1-5; D may be TRBD1 (5 bases). In germline, CDR1 is SGHAT, CDR2 FQNNGV. V lost 3 bases to trimming and J lost 3 bases, with 9 bases between them. The CDR3 has 14 amino acids. Combining the CDR3 with reference TRBV11-2 and TRBJ1-5 gives the whole variable domain EAGVAQSPRYKIIEKRQSVAFWCNPISGHATLYWYQQILGQGPKLLIQFQNNGVVDDSQLPKDRFSAERLKGVDSTLKIQPAKLEDSAVYLCASSFTGPNQPQHFGDGTRLSIL.

Notes on this clone: At the DNA level, this CDR3 is encoded by other sequences in the same sample as well. V usage is TRBV9 and J usage is TRBJ1-2; the match to TRBD1 covers 8 bases. Germline CDR1 is SGDLS and CDR2 is YYNGEE. Unmatched junction bases numbered 4, after V lost 2 bases and J lost 4 bases. The CDR3 contains 14 residues. The CDR3 region is CASSVGQGAYGYTF. The CDR3 nucleotides read TGTGCCAGCAGCGTCGGTCAGGGGGCCTATGGCTACACCTTC.

The V gene is TRBV4-3, the J gene TRBJ2-1; D is uncertain. CDR1 is LGHNA and CDR2 is YSLEER in the germline V gene. Deletions cut 3 bases from V and 0 bases from J, with 9 bases between. This CDR3 has 15 amino acids. CDR3 sequence (DNA): TGCGCCAGCAGCCATTACAGTAGCTCCTACAATGAGCAGTTCTTC. Translated: CASSHYSSSYNEQFF.

This sequence joins TRBV7-9 and TRBJ2-1; possibly TRBD2 for D (5 bases). This CDR3 has 14 residues. Germline CDR1 and CDR2: SEHNR and FQNEAQ (reference sequence). The ends were cut back, 4 bases at V and 3 bases at J, with 10 bases in the middle. DNA of the CDR3: TGTGCCAGCAGCTGGGAAAGCGGCTACAATGAGCAGTTCTTC. Its protein is CASSWESGYNEQFF. The full variable domain, rest sourced from reference TRBV7-9 and TRBJ2-1, is DTGVSQNPRHKITKRGQNVTFRCDPISEHNRLYWYRQTLGQGPEFLTYFQNEAQLEKSRLLSDRFSAERPKGSFSTLEIQRTEQGDSAMYLCASSWESGYNEQFFGPGTRLTVL.

The gene calls are TRBV11-2 and TRBJ1-1, with 9 positions matching TRBD1. Germline V gives CDR1 SGHAT, CDR2 FQNNGV. The CDR3 contains 18 residues. With V trimmed by 0 bases and J by 5 bases, 13 bases remained unmatched. This chain's CDR3 is CASSLDPPGTGSGTEAFF. The CDR3 DNA is TGTGCCAGCAGCTTAGATCCCCCCGGGACAGGGTCGGGGACTGAAGCTTTCTTT.

The chain has TRBV5-4 and TRBJ1-1; tentative D call: TRBD1 (5 bases). The CDR3 loop spans 14 amino acids. Germline V gene sequence: CDR1 SGHNT, CDR2 YYREEE (reference sequence). V was clipped by 0 bases and J by 2 bases, with 8 bases between them. The chain's CDR3 is CASSLGGTNTEAFF. CDR3 nucleotide sequence: TGTGCCAGCAGCTTGGGGGGGACTAACACTGAAGCTTTCTTT.

This clone has only a few counts. V and J are TRBV6-1 and TRBJ2-7; the match to TRBD1 covers 7 bases. V was clipped by 6 bases and J by 5 bases; unmatched bases: 13. This CDR3 has 15 residues. CDR1 and CDR2 (germline): MNHNS, SASEGT. The CDR3 DNA reads TGTGCCAGCAGCCCCGAACCGACAGGGCTCGACGAGCAGTACTTC. Its translation: CASSPEPTGLDEQYF.

This clone was counted between two and nine times. This CDR3 is CASSPFYGGAYEQYF. CDR3 DNA sequence: TGCGCCAGCAGCCCCTTTTATGGGGGGGCCTACGAGCAGTACTTC. The V and J genes are TRBV4-1 and TRBJ2-7; TRBD2 matches 7 bases. The length of the CDR3 is 15 residues. Trimming removed 4 bases from V and 2 bases from J; junction bases left unmatched: 8. CDR1 is MGHRA and CDR2 is YSYEKL in the germline V gene.

The chain has TRBV5-5 and TRBJ2-7; 10 nucleotides agree with TRBD1. Germline-derived CDR1 and CDR2 are SGHKS and YYEKEE (reference sequence). The CDR3 is 13 residues long. V lost 4 bases, J lost 4 bases, and 2 bases stayed unmatched. The CDR3 spells CASSMGQGYEQYF. The CDR3 coding sequence is TGTGCCAGCAGCATGGGACAGGGGTACGAGCAGTACTTC.

The CDR3 DNA reads as TGTGCCAGCAGGTTGAGGGGGGGATACAATGAGCAGTTCTTC. Translated: CASRLRGGYNEQFF. V gene TRBV28 combines with J gene TRBJ2-1; D is possibly TRBD2 (7 bases). Germline assignment: CDR1 MDHEN and CDR2 SYDVKM. The CDR3 runs to 14 residues. The ends were cut back, 6 bases at V and 4 bases at J, with 13 bases in the middle.

This clone was seen only once. This chain uses TRBV7-6 with TRBJ2-2; perhaps TRBD1 as D (6 bases). This CDR3 region has 16 residues. V lost 2 bases and J lost 0, with 10 bases in between. Germline CDR1 SGHVS, CDR2 FNYEAQ. Here the CDR3 DNA reads TGTGCCAGCAGCTTAACAGGGTTTACGAACACCGGGGAGCTGTTTTTT. Its translation: CASSLTGFTNTGELFF.

V and J are TRBV5-1 and TRBJ2-1, with D perhaps TRBD2 (5 bases). Germline values: CDR1 SGHRS, CDR2 YFSETQ. The CDR3 runs 17 residues. The V end was cut by 4 bases, the J end by 3 bases, with 20 bases between. CDR3 bases: TGCGCCAGCAGCCCCGGACCGGACTTAGCCCGCTACAATGAGCAGTTCTTC. Amino acid sequence: CASSPGPDLARYNEQFF.

This chain uses TRBV6-6 with TRBJ2-7, with D perhaps TRBD2 (6 bases). V was cut by 0 bases and J by 6 bases, with 9 bases left in between. This CDR3 region has 13 residues. Germline V CDR1 and CDR2: MNHNY, SVGAGI (reference sequence). The CDR3 loop is CASSYSLAIEQYF. The CDR3 nucleotides read TGTGCCAGCAGTTACTCGCTAGCGATCGAGCAGTACTTC.

The gene calls are TRBV7-9 and TRBJ1-2, with a weak D call TRBD1 (6 bases). V lost 4 bases to trimming and J lost 4 bases, with 10 bases between them. In germline, CDR1 is SEHNR, CDR2 FQNEAQ (reference sequence). CDR3 length: 13 amino acids. The CDR3 DNA follows: TGTGCCAGCAGCTCGGGACACTTCTATGGCTACACCTTC. This translates into CASSSGHFYGYTF.